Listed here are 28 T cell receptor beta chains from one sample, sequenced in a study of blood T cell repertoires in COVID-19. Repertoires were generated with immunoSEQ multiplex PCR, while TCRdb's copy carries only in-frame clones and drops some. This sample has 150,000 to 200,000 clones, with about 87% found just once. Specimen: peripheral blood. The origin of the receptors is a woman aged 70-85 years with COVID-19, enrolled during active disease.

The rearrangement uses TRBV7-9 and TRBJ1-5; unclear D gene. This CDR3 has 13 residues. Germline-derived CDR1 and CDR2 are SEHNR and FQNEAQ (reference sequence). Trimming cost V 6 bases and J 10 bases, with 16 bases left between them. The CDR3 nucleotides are TGTGCCAGCAGGGGGAGAGGCGAGGGACCCCAGCATTTT. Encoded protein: CASRGRGEGPQHF.

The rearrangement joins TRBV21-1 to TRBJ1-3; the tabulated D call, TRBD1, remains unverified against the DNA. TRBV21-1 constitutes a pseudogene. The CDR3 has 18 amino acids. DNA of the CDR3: TGTGCCAGCAGCAAAATGGCAATTGGGGGCCCTATCGGAAACACCATATATTTT. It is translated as CASSKMAIGGPIGNTIYF.

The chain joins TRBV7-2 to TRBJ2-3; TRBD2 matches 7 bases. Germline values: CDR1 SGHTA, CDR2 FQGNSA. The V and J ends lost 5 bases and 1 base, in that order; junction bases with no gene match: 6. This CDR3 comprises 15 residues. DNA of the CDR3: TGTGCCAGCAGCCCGTGGGCGGGGGGCACAGATACGCAGTATTTT. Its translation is CASSPWAGGTDTQYF.

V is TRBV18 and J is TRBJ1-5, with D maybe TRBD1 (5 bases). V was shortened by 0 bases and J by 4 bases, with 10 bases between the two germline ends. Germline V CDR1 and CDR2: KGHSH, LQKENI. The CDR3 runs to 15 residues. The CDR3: CASSPPGPGNQPQHF. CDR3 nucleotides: TGTGCCAGCTCACCACCAGGGCCAGGGAATCAGCCCCAGCATTTT.

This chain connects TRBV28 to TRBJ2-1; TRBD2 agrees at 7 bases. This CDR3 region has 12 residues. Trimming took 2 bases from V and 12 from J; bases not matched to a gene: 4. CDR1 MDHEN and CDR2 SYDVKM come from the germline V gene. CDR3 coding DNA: TGTGCCAGCAGTTTAGTAGCGGGTGCGCAGTTCTTC. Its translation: CASSLVAGAQFF.

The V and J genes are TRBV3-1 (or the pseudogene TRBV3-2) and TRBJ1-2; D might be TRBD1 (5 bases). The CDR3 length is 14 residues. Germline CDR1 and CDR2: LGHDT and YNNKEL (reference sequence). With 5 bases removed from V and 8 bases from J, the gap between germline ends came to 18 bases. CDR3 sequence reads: CASSFRQSLGGYTF. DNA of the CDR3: TGTGCCAGCAGCTTCCGACAGTCCCTAGGGGGCTACACCTTC.

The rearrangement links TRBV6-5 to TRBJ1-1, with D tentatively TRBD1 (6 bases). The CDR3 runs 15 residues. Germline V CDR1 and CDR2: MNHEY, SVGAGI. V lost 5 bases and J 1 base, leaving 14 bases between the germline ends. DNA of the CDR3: TGTGCCAGCAGTAAGAGCCCGGGACAGAACACTGAAGCTTTCTTT. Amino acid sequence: CASSKSPGQNTEAFF.

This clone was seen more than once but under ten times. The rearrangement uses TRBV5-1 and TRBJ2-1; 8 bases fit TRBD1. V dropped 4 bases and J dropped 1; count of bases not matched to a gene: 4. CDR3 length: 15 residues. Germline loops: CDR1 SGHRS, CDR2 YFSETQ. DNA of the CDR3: TGCGCCAGCAGCGAGACAGGGGATTCCTACAATGAGCAGTTCTTC. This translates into CASSETGDSYNEQFF. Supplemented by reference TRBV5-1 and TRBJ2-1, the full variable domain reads KAGVTQTPRYLIKTRGQQVTLSCSPISGHRSVSWYQQTPGQGLQFLFEYFSETQRNKGNFPGRFSGRQFSNSRSEMNVSTLELGDSALYLCASSETGDSYNEQFFGPGTRLTVL.

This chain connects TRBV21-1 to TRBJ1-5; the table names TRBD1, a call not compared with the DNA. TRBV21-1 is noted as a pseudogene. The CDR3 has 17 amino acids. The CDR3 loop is CASSNPWTGHSNQPQHF. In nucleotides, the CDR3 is TGTGCCAGCAGCAACCCTTGGACAGGGCATAGCAATCAGCCCCAGCATTTT.

DNA of the CDR3: TGTGCCACCAGCAGGAGTCTAGCGGGGGTAAATGAGCAGTTCTTC. Its protein product is CATSRSLAGVNEQFF. The chain uses TRBV15 and TRBJ2-1; 10 bases align to TRBD2. V was clipped by 3 bases and J by 7 bases; unmatched bases: 6. CDR3 length equals 15 residues. Germline-derived CDR1 and CDR2 are LNHNV and YYDKDF (reference sequence).

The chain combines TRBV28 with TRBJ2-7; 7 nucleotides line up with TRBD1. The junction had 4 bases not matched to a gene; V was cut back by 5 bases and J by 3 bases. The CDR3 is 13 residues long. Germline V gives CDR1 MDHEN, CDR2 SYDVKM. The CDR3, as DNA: TGTGCCAGCAGTAGGGGGCGAAACTACGAGCAGTACTTC. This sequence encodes CASSRGRNYEQYF.

DNA for the CDR3: TGTGCCAGTCATTACGGGGGTAACACCGGGGAGCTGTTTTTT. This translates into CASHYGGNTGELFF. The chain employs TRBV27 and TRBJ2-2; possibly TRBD2 for D (6 bases). Trimming pared 9 bases from V and 2 bases from J, leaving 13 bases between. This CDR3 contains 14 residues. From germline, CDR1 is MNHEY and CDR2 SMNVEV (reference sequence).

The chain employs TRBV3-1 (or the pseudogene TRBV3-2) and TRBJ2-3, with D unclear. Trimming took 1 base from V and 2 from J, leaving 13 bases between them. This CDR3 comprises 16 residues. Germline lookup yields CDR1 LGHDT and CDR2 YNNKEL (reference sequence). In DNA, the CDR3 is TGTGCCAGCAGCCAAGGTTCCCAGGTATCCACAGATACGCAGTATTTT. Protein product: CASSQGSQVSTDTQYF.

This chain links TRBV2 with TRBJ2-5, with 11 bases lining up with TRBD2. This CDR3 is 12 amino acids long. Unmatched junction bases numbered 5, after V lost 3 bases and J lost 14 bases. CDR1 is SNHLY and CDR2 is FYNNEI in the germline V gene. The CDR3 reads CASSEVAGGKYF. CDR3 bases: TGTGCCAGCAGTGAGGTAGCGGGGGGGAAATACTTC.

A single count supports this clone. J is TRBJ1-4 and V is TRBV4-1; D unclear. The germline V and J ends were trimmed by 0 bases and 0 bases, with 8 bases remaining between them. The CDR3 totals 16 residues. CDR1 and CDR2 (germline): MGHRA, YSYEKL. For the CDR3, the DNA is TGCGCCAGCAGCCAAGATCCTGTCGCAACTAATGAAAAACTGTTTTTT. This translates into CASSQDPVATNEKLFF.

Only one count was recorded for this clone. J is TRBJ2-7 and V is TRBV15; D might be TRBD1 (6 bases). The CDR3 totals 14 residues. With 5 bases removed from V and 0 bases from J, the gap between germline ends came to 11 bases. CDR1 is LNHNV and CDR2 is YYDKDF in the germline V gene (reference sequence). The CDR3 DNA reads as TGTGCCACCAGCGGGGGACACCGCTCCTACGAGCAGTACTTC. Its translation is CATSGGHRSYEQYF.

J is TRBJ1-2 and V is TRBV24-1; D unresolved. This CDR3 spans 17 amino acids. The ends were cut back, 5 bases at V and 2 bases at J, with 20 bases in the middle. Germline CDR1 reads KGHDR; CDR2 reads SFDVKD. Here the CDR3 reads CATSGPLGPTRNYGYTF. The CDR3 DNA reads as TGTGCCACCAGTGGACCTTTGGGCCCAACACGAAACTATGGCTACACCTTC.

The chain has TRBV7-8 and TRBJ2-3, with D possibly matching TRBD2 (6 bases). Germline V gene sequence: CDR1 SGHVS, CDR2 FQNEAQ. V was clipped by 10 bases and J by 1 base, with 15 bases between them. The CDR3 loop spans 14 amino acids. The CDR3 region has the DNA TGTGCCATAGGGCGGGGACTCCGCACAGATACGCAGTATTTT. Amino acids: CAIGRGLRTDTQYF.

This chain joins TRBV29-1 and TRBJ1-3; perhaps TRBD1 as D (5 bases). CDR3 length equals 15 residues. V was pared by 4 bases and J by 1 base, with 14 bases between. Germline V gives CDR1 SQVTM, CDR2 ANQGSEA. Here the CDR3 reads CSVGGLPRSGNTIYF. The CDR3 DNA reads TGCAGCGTTGGGGGACTTCCGAGGTCTGGAAACACCATATATTTT.

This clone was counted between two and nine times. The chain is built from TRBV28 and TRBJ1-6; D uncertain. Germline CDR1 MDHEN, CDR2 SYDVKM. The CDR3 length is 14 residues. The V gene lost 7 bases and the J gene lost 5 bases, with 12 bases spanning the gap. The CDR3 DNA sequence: TGTGCCAGCAAGCGGGAGTTAGATAATTCACCCCTCCACTTT. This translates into CASKRELDNSPLHF.

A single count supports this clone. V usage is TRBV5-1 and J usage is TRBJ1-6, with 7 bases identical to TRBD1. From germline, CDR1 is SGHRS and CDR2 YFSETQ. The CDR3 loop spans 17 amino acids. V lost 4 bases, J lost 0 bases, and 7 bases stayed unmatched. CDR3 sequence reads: CASSTDGQASYNSPLHF. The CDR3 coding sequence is TGCGCCAGCAGCACGGATGGACAGGCCTCCTATAATTCACCCCTCCACTTT.

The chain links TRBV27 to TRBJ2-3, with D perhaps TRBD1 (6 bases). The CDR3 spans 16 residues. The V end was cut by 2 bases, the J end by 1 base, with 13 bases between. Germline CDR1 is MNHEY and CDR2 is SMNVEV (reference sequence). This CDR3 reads CASSLIQGSGTDTQYF. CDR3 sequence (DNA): TGTGCCAGCAGTTTAATTCAGGGGTCGGGCACAGATACGCAGTATTTT.

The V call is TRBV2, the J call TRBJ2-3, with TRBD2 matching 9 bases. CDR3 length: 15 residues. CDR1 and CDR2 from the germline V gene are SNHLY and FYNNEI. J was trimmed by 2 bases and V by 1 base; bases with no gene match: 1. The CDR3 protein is CASSEERGATDTQYF. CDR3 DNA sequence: TGTGCCAGCAGTGAAGAGCGGGGGGCCACAGATACGCAGTATTTT. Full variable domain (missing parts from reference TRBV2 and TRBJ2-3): EPEVTQTPSHQVTQMGQEVILRCVPISNHLYFYWYRQILGQKVEFLVSFYNNEISEKSEIFDDQFSVERPDGSNFTLKIRSTKLEDSAMYFCASSEERGATDTQYFGPGTRLTVL.

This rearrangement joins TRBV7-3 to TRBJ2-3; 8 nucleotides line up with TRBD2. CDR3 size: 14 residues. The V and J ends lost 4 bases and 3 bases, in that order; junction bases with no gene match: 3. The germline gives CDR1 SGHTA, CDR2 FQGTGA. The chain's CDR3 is CASSSSGGTDTQYF. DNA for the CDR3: TGTGCCAGCAGCTCAAGCGGGGGTACAGATACGCAGTATTTT.

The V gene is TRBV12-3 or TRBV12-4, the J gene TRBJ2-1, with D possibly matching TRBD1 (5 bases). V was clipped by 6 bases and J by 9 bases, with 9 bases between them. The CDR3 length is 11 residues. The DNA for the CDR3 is TGTGCCAGCAGATCAGGGATTGAGCAGTTCTTC. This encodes CASRSGIEQFF.

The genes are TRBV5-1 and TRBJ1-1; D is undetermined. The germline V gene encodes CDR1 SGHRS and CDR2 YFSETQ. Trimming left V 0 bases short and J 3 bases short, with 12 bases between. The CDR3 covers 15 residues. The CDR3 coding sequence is TGCGCCAGCAGCTTGGTTCGGGCGGGAGACACTGAAGCTTTCTTT. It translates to CASSLVRAGDTEAFF. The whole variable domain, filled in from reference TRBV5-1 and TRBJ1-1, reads KAGVTQTPRYLIKTRGQQVTLSCSPISGHRSVSWYQQTPGQGLQFLFEYFSETQRNKGNFPGRFSGRQFSNSRSEMNVSTLELGDSALYLCASSLVRAGDTEAFFGQGTRLTVV.

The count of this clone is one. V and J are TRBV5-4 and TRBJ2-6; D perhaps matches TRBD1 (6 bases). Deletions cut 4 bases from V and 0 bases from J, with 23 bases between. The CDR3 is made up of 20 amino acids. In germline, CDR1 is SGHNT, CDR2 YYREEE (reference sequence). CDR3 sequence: CASSARTAIRADSGANVLTF. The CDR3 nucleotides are TGTGCCAGCAGCGCCCGGACAGCGATTAGGGCAGACTCTGGGGCCAACGTCCTGACTTTC.

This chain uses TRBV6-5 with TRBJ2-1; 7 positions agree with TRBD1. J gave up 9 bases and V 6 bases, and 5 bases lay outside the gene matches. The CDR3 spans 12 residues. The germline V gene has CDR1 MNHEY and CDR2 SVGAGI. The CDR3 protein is CASRPRGFEQFF. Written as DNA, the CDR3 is TGTGCCAGCAGGCCCAGGGGGTTTGAGCAGTTCTTC.